This is a list of T cell receptor beta chains from one sample in a study of blood T cell repertoires in COVID-19. TCRdb's copy holds only in-frame clones and misses some; the assay was immunoSEQ multiplex PCR. The data hold about 260,000 clones, with approximately 82% observed a single time. Source material: peripheral blood. The source is a woman of 80 years or more with acute or convalescent COVID-19. The CDR3 runs from the conserved cysteine through the conserved F or W. D genes are given only for firm matches. Clone sizes are given selectively: once, few, many, or a class where the clone is expanded.

TRBV6-6	.	TRBJ2-7	15	.	CASSYSLAGPYEQYF	TGTGCCAGCAGTTACTCACTAGCAGGGCCCTACGAGCAGTACTTC
TRBV6-5	.	TRBJ1-2	14	.	CASSYSGRGSGYTF	TGTGCCAGCAGTTACTCTGGCAGGGGTTCTGGCTACACCTTC
TRBV5-1	.	TRBJ2-7	18	TRBD2	CASSLGLAGAKFSYEQYF	TGCGCCAGCAGCTTGGGACTAGCGGGGGCCAAATTCTCCTACGAGCAGTACTTC
TRBV2	.	TRBJ2-1	13	TRBD2	CASKVGGGNEQFF	TGTGCCAGCAAGGTGGGCGGGGGCAATGAGCAGTTCTTC
TRBV18	.	TRBJ1-1	15	TRBD1	CASSSGQGVNTEAFF	TGTGCCAGCTCATCGGGACAGGGGGTGAACACTGAAGCTTTCTTT
TRBV4-1	few	TRBJ1-2	13	TRBD1	CASRVQGAGGYTF	TGCGCCAGCAGGGTACAGGGGGCGGGTGGCTACACCTTC
TRBV6-5	.	TRBJ1-5	15	.	CASSPIGGRNQPQHF	TGTGCCAGCAGTCCCATTGGGGGGAGGAATCAGCCCCAGCATTTT
TRBV13	.	TRBJ2-5	14	TRBD2	CASSTLAGAETQYF	TGTGCCAGCAGCACACTAGCGGGAGCCGAGACCCAGTACTTC
TRBV7-2	.	TRBJ2-1	17	TRBD2	CASSRTSGRARVNEQFF	TGTGCCAGCAGCAGGACTAGCGGGAGGGCCCGGGTCAATGAGCAGTTCTTC
TRBV25-1	.	TRBJ1-4	16	TRBD1	CASSEPGQGADEKLFF	TGTGCCAGCAGTGAGCCCGGACAGGGGGCTGATGAAAAACTGTTTTTT